Presented here are 7 T cell receptor beta chains from one specimen sequenced in a study of blood T cell repertoires in COVID-19. The protocol was immunoSEQ multiplex PCR, while the TCRdb copy is restricted to in-frame clones and leaves out a portion. The data contain about 50,000 clones, about 88% of them seen just once; the ten biggest clones take up roughly 45%. Material: peripheral blood. These receptors all come from a woman between 55 and 75 years old with COVID-19, enrolled during active disease.

The chain recombines TRBV4-3 with TRBJ2-1; TRBD2 matches at 12 bases. In germline, CDR1 is LGHNA, CDR2 YSLEER. The length of the CDR3 is 20 residues. The trim removed 0 bases at V and 9 bases at J, leaving 18 bases unmatched. CDR3 in amino acids: CASSQELAGGRLGQLGEQFF. The CDR3 DNA reads TGCGCCAGCAGCCAAGAACTAGCGGGAGGAAGGCTGGGACAACTCGGTGAGCAGTTCTTC.

The rearrangement joins TRBV3-1 (or the pseudogene TRBV3-2) to TRBJ1-2, with D unresolved. Germline lookup yields CDR1 LGHDT and CDR2 YNNKEL (reference sequence). The CDR3 has 14 amino acids. Trimming stripped 4 bases from V and 0 bases from J, with 9 bases between. For the CDR3, the DNA is TGTGCCAGCAGCCGGAGCCGATCTAACTATGGCTACACCTTC. Its translation is CASSRSRSNYGYTF.

The rearrangement links TRBV2 to TRBJ2-5; maybe TRBD1 (5 bases). Germline CDR1 SNHLY, CDR2 FYNNEI. Trimming shortened V by 5 bases and J by 11 bases, and 15 bases separated the two germline ends. The CDR3 runs to 12 residues. CDR3 protein: CASSWTPGEQYF. CDR3 DNA: TGTGCCAGCAGTTGGACACCCGGAGAACAGTACTTC.

The rearrangement joins TRBV28 to TRBJ1-6; possible D gene TRBD1, 5 bases. CDR3 length equals 17 residues. V lost 2 bases and J 5 bases, leaving 16 bases between the germline ends. Germline V lookup: CDR1 MDHEN, CDR2 SYDVKM. CDR3 region: CASSLKTEAFNNSPLHF. Here the CDR3 DNA reads TGTGCCAGCAGTTTAAAGACAGAAGCCTTCAATAATTCACCCCTCCACTTT.

The V call is TRBV30, the J call TRBJ2-1, with 8 bases identical to TRBD1. Germline values: CDR1 GTSNPN, CDR2 SVGIG (reference sequence). This CDR3 has 13 residues. The ends lost 2 bases at V and 7 bases at J; junction bases unmatched: 4. Here the CDR3 reads CAWSNRGRNEQFF. The CDR3 DNA is TGTGCCTGGAGTAACAGGGGGAGGAATGAGCAGTTCTTC.

V and J are TRBV28 and TRBJ1-4, with D possibly matching TRBD1 (5 bases). This CDR3 spans 16 amino acids. The V gene's germline CDR1 is MDHEN and CDR2 SYDVKM. V was trimmed by 3 bases and J by 1 base, leaving 12 bases between them. The CDR3 nucleotides are TGTGCCAGCAGTTTCCCTGGGAGGGGAACTAATGAAAAACTGTTTTTT. It encodes CASSFPGRGTNEKLFF.

The chain couples TRBV9 to TRBJ1-2; the D is unclear. Trimming removed 0 bases at V and 8 bases at J, with 17 bases between. The germline CDR1 and CDR2 sequences are SGDLS and YYNGEE. The CDR3 extends over 15 amino acids. The CDR3 loop is CASSVGGRLSLGYTF. CDR3 nucleotide sequence: TGTGCCAGCAGCGTAGGTGGGCGCCTCTCGCTCGGCTACACCTTC.